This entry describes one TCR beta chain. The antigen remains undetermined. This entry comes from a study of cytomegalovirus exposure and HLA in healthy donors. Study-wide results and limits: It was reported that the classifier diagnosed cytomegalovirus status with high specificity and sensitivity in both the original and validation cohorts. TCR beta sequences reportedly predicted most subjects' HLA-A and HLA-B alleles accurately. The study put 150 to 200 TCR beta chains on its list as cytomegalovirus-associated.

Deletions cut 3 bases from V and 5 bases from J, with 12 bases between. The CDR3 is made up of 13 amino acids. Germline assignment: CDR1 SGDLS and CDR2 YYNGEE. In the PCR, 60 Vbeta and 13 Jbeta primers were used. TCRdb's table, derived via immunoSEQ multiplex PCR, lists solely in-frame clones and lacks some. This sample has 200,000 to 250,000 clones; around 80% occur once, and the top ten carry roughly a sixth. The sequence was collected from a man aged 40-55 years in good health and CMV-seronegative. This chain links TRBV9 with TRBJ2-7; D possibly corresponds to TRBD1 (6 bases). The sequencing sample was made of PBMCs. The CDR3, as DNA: TGTGCCAGCAGCGGGGGACAAAAGGACGAGCAGTACTTC. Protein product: CASSGGQKDEQYF.